This T cell receptor (beta chain) is drawn from a study of post-analysis software for immune sequencing data. Study details: Patients had relapsing-remitting, secondary progressive or progressive-relapsing multiple sclerosis; some lacked subtype. General study results and limits: Samples from a shared batch, those prepared together, strongly co-clustered by F measure. The five TRBV segments detected at higher frequency in patients than in controls included TRBV5-6, TRBV5-1 and TRBV20-1. Normalized Chao1 diversity was significantly lower in multiple sclerosis patients than in controls.

This clonotype was detected only a few times. Its target is not known. The V end lost 1 base, the J end lost 2 bases, and 8 bases lay between the germline ends. The CDR3 sequence is 14 residues long. Germline loops: CDR1 SGDLS, CDR2 YYNGEE. Carried by the TCR beta cDNA libraries were unique molecular identifiers. T cells numbering about 0.95 to 10 million yielded about 500,000 cDNA molecules. TCRdb re-called the PCR reads with MiXCR, one entry per CDR3 protein. The data contain about 260,000 distinct CDR3 sequences, 36% of them seen just once; the ten biggest clones take up around 5%. The receptor was isolated from a girl under 18 with multiple sclerosis. J is TRBJ2-3 and V is TRBV9; a weak D match, TRBD1 (5 bases). The source material was blood. The CDR3 is CASSVQGYTDTQYF. The CDR3 DNA sequence: TGTGCCAGCAGCGTACAGGGCTACACAGATACGCAGTATTTT. The full variable domain, in which reference TRBV9 and TRBJ2-3 provide the parts outside the CDR3, is DSGVTQTPKHLITATGQRVTLRCSPRSGDLSVYWYQQSLDQGLQFLIQYYNGEERAKGNILERFSAQQFPDLHSELNLSSLELGDSALYFCASSVQGYTDTQYFGPGTRLTVL.